These 12 T cell receptor beta chains were all obtained from the same sample, sequenced in a study of T cells after yellow fever vaccination (dated by TCRdb to between 2018 and 2021). Libraries were built with 5' RACE. The data were produced on an Illumina NovaSeq 6000. TCRdb itself trimmed the public reads at Q25 with fastp, ran MiXCR and retained productive beta chains. Merged by CDR3 protein, the rows form single entries marked with the most common genes and DNA. The sample table lists roughly 340,000 distinct CDR3 sequences, about 4% of them with a count of one. Roughly 24% of the sample goes to the ten largest clones. Sample treatment or condition, as interpreted from the label and publication: live attenuated yellow fever vaccine strain. The source material was PBMCs, sampled 5 days after the yellow fever booster vaccination. The receptor set was obtained from a man aged 18-30 years who received the YFV17D yellow fever vaccine.

This clonotype has a count of ten or more. V is TRBV6-2 or TRBV6-3 and J is TRBJ2-5; the match to TRBD2 covers 8 bases. Per germline, CDR1 MNHEY and CDR2 SVGEGT. With 0 bases clipped from V and 0 bases from J, the junction kept 6 bases outside the gene matches. This CDR3 spans 17 amino acids. CDR3 sequence: CASSYSIGGGYQETQYF. In DNA form, the CDR3 reads TGTGCCAGCAGTTACTCGATCGGCGGGGGGTACCAAGAGACCCAGTACTTC.

The chain couples TRBV6-5 to TRBJ1-1, with a weak D call TRBD1 (6 bases). Trimming took 11 bases from V and 1 from J, leaving 14 bases between them. Germline CDR1 MNHEY, CDR2 SVGAGI. There are 13 residues in the CDR3. The CDR3 loop reads CAVRDTENTEAFF. In DNA, the CDR3 is TGTGCCGTACGGGACACCGAGAACACTGAAGCTTTCTTT.

This clonotype was counted ten times or more. V usage is TRBV12-3 or TRBV12-4 and J usage is TRBJ1-2; the D is unclear. V was cut by 7 bases and J by 4 bases, with 13 bases left in between. The CDR3 is 13 residues long. CDR3 nucleotides: TGTGCCAGCACCCCCTCCGGTCCCTATGGCTACACCTTC. Amino acid sequence: CASTPSGPYGYTF.

In its sample, this clonotype was seen many times. The chain uses TRBV7-9 and TRBJ2-1; 8 nucleotides agree with TRBD1. The CDR3 covers 16 residues. Germline V CDR1 and CDR2: SEHNR, FQNEAQ (reference sequence). V dropped 5 bases and J dropped 2; count of bases not matched to a gene: 8. The chain's CDR3 is CASSPRGQGAYNEQFF. The CDR3 DNA sequence: TGTGCCAGCAGCCCCAGGGGGCAGGGGGCCTACAATGAGCAGTTCTTC.

There are a few counts of this clonotype. This chain joins TRBV7-9 and TRBJ2-7, with no clear D. V shed 1 base and J shed 3 bases, with 10 bases lying between them. CDR3 length equals 14 residues. From germline, CDR1 is SEHNR and CDR2 FQNEAQ (reference sequence). CDR3 bases: TGTGCCAGCAGCTTAGATTCTAGTTACTACGAGCAGTACGTC. It encodes CASSLDSSYYEQYV.

This clonotype appeared many times. This rearrangement joins TRBV28 to TRBJ2-5, with 9 bases that match TRBD2. After removal of 2 bases from V and 5 bases from J, the junction contained 6 bases not matched to a gene. Germline V gene sequence: CDR1 MDHEN, CDR2 SYDVKM. CDR3 length: 15 residues. The CDR3 DNA is TGTGCCAGCAGTTTAGGGCGGGGGGGAATCGAGACCCAGTACTTC. Protein sequence: CASSLGRGGIETQYF.

This chain links TRBV2 with TRBJ1-1; D not resolved. Germline V gene sequence: CDR1 SNHLY, CDR2 FYNNEI. The CDR3 runs to 12 residues. V lost 7 bases, J lost 4 bases, and 10 bases lay in between. The CDR3 region is CASTYYSTEAFF. The CDR3, as DNA: TGTGCCAGCACTTATTACAGCACTGAAGCTTTCTTT.

This clonotype appeared a few times. The chain employs TRBV12-3 or TRBV12-4 and TRBJ2-5, with TRBD1 as a possible D gene (5 bases). Trimming removed 5 bases from V and 4 bases from J, with 17 bases in between. There are 15 residues in the CDR3. The CDR3 DNA is TGTGCCAGCAGTCCATCAGGGAAACAATCAGAGACCCAGTACTTC. This codes for CASSPSGKQSETQYF.

The chain couples TRBV7-2 to TRBJ1-1; weak D call: TRBD1 (5 bases). The CDR3 runs 12 residues. From germline, CDR1 is SGHTA and CDR2 FQGNSA. V was trimmed by 8 bases and J by 5 bases, leaving 12 bases between them. The CDR3 protein is CASGAARTEAFF. CDR3 nucleotide sequence: TGTGCCAGCGGGGCGGCCAGAACTGAAGCTTTCTTT.

Many counts were recorded for this clonotype. The J gene is TRBJ2-5, the V gene TRBV18; possible D gene TRBD1, 6 bases. The V gene's germline CDR1 is KGHSH and CDR2 LQKENI. The CDR3 covers 14 residues. Deletions cut 3 bases from V and 5 bases from J, with 13 bases between. CDR3 protein: CASSPRQVPETQYF. The DNA of the CDR3 is TGTGCCAGCTCACCCAGACAGGTTCCGGAGACCCAGTACTTC.

This clonotype was seen a few times. V and J are TRBV9 and TRBJ1-1; D is unresolved. The CDR3 loop spans 13 amino acids. Trimming pared 0 bases from V and 5 bases from J, leaving 8 bases between. Germline CDR1 reads SGDLS; CDR2 reads YYNGEE. Written as DNA, the CDR3 is TGTGCCAGCAGCGTAGAGTCGGTAACTGAAGCTTTCTTT. Translating gives CASSVESVTEAFF.

This clonotype was observed a handful of times. The chain joins TRBV11-3 to TRBJ2-1; 9 bases are shared with TRBD1. Germline loops: CDR1 SGHNT, CDR2 YENEEA. The J segment lost 5 bases and the V segment lost 1 base, leaving 6 bases of the junction unmatched. The CDR3 is 16 residues long. This CDR3 is CASSLGGTGSHNEQFF. CDR3 DNA sequence: TGTGCCAGCAGCTTAGGTGGGACAGGGTCCCACAATGAGCAGTTCTTC.